Below are 26 T cell receptor beta chains sequenced from a single sample in a study of blood T cell repertoires in COVID-19. The repertoire was sequenced with immunoSEQ multiplex PCR; TCRdb's copy has only in-frame clones and lacks some. The data show approximately 240,000 clones, with approximately 80% seen just once and 18% held by the top ten. The sample consisted of peripheral blood. The receptors originated from an elderly woman with active or convalescent COVID-19.

This sequence joins TRBV15 and TRBJ2-4; 10 nucleotides agree with TRBD2. The CDR3 is made up of 18 amino acids. CDR1 LNHNV and CDR2 YYDKDF come from the germline V gene (reference sequence). Germline trimming cut 0 bases from V and 3 bases from J; bases unmatched to any gene: 8. CDR3 sequence reads: CATSREHVGLADKNIQYF. The CDR3 DNA follows: TGTGCCACCAGCAGAGAGCACGTCGGACTAGCGGACAAAAACATTCAGTACTTC.

This chain connects TRBV9 to TRBJ2-1; TRBD2 aligns across 15 bases. Germline values: CDR1 SGDLS, CDR2 YYNGEE. V lost 2 bases, J lost 9 bases, and 3 bases stayed unmatched. This CDR3 contains 15 residues. The CDR3 sequence is CASSVRTSGRAEQFF. The CDR3 DNA follows: TGTGCCAGCAGCGTCCGGACTAGCGGGAGGGCTGAGCAGTTCTTC.

The chain carries TRBV9 and TRBJ2-1; TRBD2 matches at 10 bases. The CDR3 covers 18 residues. CDR1 is SGDLS, CDR2 YYNGEE, per germline. V lost 0 bases and J lost 0; bases outside the gene matches: 6. The CDR3 protein is CASSVGLAGSASYNEQFF. CDR3 DNA: TGTGCCAGCAGCGTAGGACTAGCGGGTAGCGCCTCCTACAATGAGCAGTTCTTC.

The chain has TRBV7-2 and TRBJ1-5; TRBD1 agrees at 9 bases. CDR1 SGHTA and CDR2 FQGNSA come from the germline V gene. J lost 4 bases, V lost 6 bases, and 4 bases had no gene match. This CDR3 has 14 residues. The chain's CDR3 is CASSGDRANQPQHF. The CDR3 region has the DNA TGTGCCAGCAGTGGGGACAGGGCAAATCAGCCCCAGCATTTT. The entire variable domain, with the rest obtained from reference TRBV7-2 and TRBJ1-5, is as follows: GAGVSQSPSNKVTEKGKDVELRCDPISGHTALYWYRQSLGQGLEFLIYFQGNSAPDKSGLPSDRFSAERTGGSVSTLTIQRTQQEDSAVYLCASSGDRANQPQHFGDGTRLSIL.

The chain joins TRBV11-2 to TRBJ2-1, with 7 bases that match TRBD2. The V gene's germline CDR1 is SGHAT and CDR2 FQNNGV. Trimming cost V 0 bases and J 3 bases; bases outside gene matches: 5. CDR3 size: 16 residues. CDR3 loop: CASSLEGRGSYNEQFF. The CDR3 DNA reads TGTGCCAGCAGCTTAGAGGGGCGGGGGAGCTACAATGAGCAGTTCTTC. Full variable domain (remainder filled in from reference TRBV11-2 and TRBJ2-1): EAGVAQSPRYKIIEKRQSVAFWCNPISGHATLYWYQQILGQGPKLLIQFQNNGVVDDSQLPKDRFSAERLKGVDSTLKIQPAKLEDSAVYLCASSLEGRGSYNEQFFGPGTRLTVL.

The chain combines TRBV6-2 or TRBV6-3 with TRBJ2-7; TRBD2 matches at 11 bases. This CDR3 contains 16 residues. The trim removed 5 bases at V and 3 bases at J, leaving 9 bases unmatched. Germline lookup yields CDR1 MNHEY and CDR2 SVGEGT. CDR3: CASSLREGTSGYEQYF. The CDR3 bases are TGTGCCAGCAGTCTCCGCGAGGGGACTAGCGGCTACGAGCAGTACTTC.

The chain carries TRBV5-3 and TRBJ1-5; 9 bases are a match to TRBD1. TRBV5-3 is given ORF status, its function remaining uncertain. CDR3 length equals 15 residues. The V segment lost 0 bases and the J segment 7 bases; nucleotides outside the gene matches: 5. This CDR3 reads CARSLGDRDHQPQHF. The CDR3 DNA reads as TGTGCCAGAAGCTTGGGGGACAGGGACCACCAGCCCCAGCATTTT.

This clone turned up a few times. The chain joins TRBV29-1 to TRBJ1-1; TRBD1 is a possible D gene (6 bases). V was cut by 5 bases and J by 0 bases, with 10 bases left in between. This CDR3 is built from 13 residues. From germline, CDR1 is SQVTM and CDR2 ANQGSEA. The CDR3 loop is CSVTTGLNTEAFF. The DNA for the CDR3 is TGCAGCGTTACCACAGGGCTGAACACTGAAGCTTTCTTT.

DNA of the CDR3: TGTGCCAGCAGTTTCGGACAGGGGGCGCGATATGAGCAGTTCTTC. Translation gives CASSFGQGARYEQFF. This rearrangement joins TRBV28 to TRBJ2-1, with 11 bases identical to TRBD1. The CDR3 loop spans 15 amino acids. V shed 3 bases, J shed 8 bases, and the junction held 6 bases outside the gene matches. CDR1 MDHEN and CDR2 SYDVKM come from the germline V gene.

DNA of the CDR3: TGTGCCAGCAGCTCTCGGACACCTAATTCACCCCTCCACTTT. Its protein is CASSSRTPNSPLHF. J is TRBJ1-6 and V is TRBV9, with D tentatively TRBD1 (5 bases). Germline lookup yields CDR1 SGDLS and CDR2 YYNGEE. The CDR3 runs 14 residues. Trimming removed 4 bases from V and 6 bases from J, with 11 bases in between.

The chain combines TRBV18 with TRBJ1-2; 10 bases match TRBD1. This CDR3 has 18 residues. With 2 bases clipped from V and 8 bases from J, the junction kept 17 bases outside the gene matches. Germline lookup yields CDR1 KGHSH and CDR2 LQKENI. Here the CDR3 reads CASSPSYEATGGALGYTF. CDR3 nucleotide sequence: TGTGCCAGCTCACCAAGCTACGAAGCGACAGGGGGCGCGTTAGGCTACACCTTC.

V is TRBV5-1 and J is TRBJ2-1; perhaps TRBD1 as D (5 bases). This CDR3 comprises 14 residues. Trimming removed 4 bases at V and 2 bases at J, with 10 bases between. Germline CDR1 reads SGHRS; CDR2 reads YFSETQ. CDR3 DNA sequence: TGCGCCAGCAGCGGCAGGGTTCCCTACAATGAGCAGTTCTTC. Amino acids: CASSGRVPYNEQFF.

This clone turned up a few times. The chain joins TRBV11-2 to TRBJ1-5, with 8 bases identical to TRBD1. The V gene's germline CDR1 is SGHAT and CDR2 FQNNGV. V was clipped by 4 bases and J by 6 bases; unmatched bases: 8. This CDR3 has 15 residues. The CDR3, as DNA: TGTGCCAGCAGCTCAGGACAGGGAAGGCGTCAGCCCCAGCATTTT. Protein: CASSSGQGRRQPQHF.

This sequence joins TRBV28 and TRBJ1-2; a weak D match, TRBD1 (6 bases). The ends were cut back, 5 bases at V and 8 bases at J, with 27 bases in the middle. Germline V lookup: CDR1 MDHEN, CDR2 SYDVKM. The CDR3 consists of 17 residues. CDR3: CASSTLGQGIDEGGYTF. The CDR3 nucleotides read TGTGCCAGCAGTACCCTGGGGCAGGGGATAGACGAGGGGGGCTACACCTTC.

The rearrangement links TRBV18 to TRBJ2-5, with D perhaps TRBD2 (5 bases). The CDR3 length is 16 residues. Trimming removed 5 bases from V and 2 bases from J, with 18 bases in between. CDR1 KGHSH and CDR2 LQKENI come from the germline V gene. CDR3 nucleotides: TGTGCCAGCTCATGGCTTGCTAGCTCTTATCAAGAGACCCAGTACTTC. Protein: CASSWLASSYQETQYF.

The gene calls are TRBV6-5 and TRBJ2-5; unclear D gene. V shed 8 bases and J shed 1 base, with 5 bases lying between them. Germline V lookup: CDR1 MNHEY, CDR2 SVGAGI. This CDR3 contains 11 residues. DNA for the CDR3: TGTGCCAGCGTGGCCCAAGAGACCCAGTACTTC. Translating it yields CASVAQETQYF.

This rearrangement joins TRBV7-2 to TRBJ1-4, with D hard to call. Trimming pared 5 bases from V and 1 base from J, leaving 17 bases between. The CDR3 is 17 amino acids. Per the germline V gene, CDR1 is SGHTA and CDR2 is FQGNSA. The CDR3 bases are TGTGCCAGCAGCCTAACCCCCTGGGCTTTAACTAATGAAAAACTGTTTTTT. Its translation is CASSLTPWALTNEKLFF.

The chain recombines TRBV12-3 or TRBV12-4 with TRBJ1-3, with a possible D match to TRBD1 (5 bases). Trimming took 6 bases from V and 3 from J, leaving 9 bases between them. The CDR3 consists of 13 residues. In nucleotides, the CDR3 is TGTGCCAGCAGACGGGACTATGGAAACACCATATATTTT. It codes for CASRRDYGNTIYF.

The V and J genes are TRBV5-8 and TRBJ2-7; TRBD1 is a possible D gene (6 bases). The V end lost 0 bases, the J end lost 6 bases, and 10 bases lay between the germline ends. This CDR3 is built from 13 residues. Germline V lookup: CDR1 SGHTS, CDR2 YDEGEE. DNA for the CDR3: TGTGCCAGCAGCTTGGGGACAGCCGGCGAGCAGTACTTC. This translates into CASSLGTAGEQYF.

V is TRBV7-6 and J is TRBJ2-2; weak D call: TRBD2 (7 bases). Per germline, CDR1 SGHVS and CDR2 FNYEAQ. The CDR3 covers 17 residues. Trimming shortened V by 1 base and J by 4 bases, and 16 bases separated the two germline ends. The CDR3 DNA reads as TGTGCCAGCAGCTTAGGAGGTGCGGGGGCGGTCACCGGGGAGCTGTTTTTT. Amino acid sequence: CASSLGGAGAVTGELFF.

J is TRBJ2-3 and V is TRBV6-6, with D tentatively TRBD1 (5 bases). Trimming cost V 4 bases and J 4 bases, with 18 bases left between them. Germline lookup yields CDR1 MNHNY and CDR2 SVGAGI (reference sequence). The CDR3 is made up of 16 amino acids. The CDR3 sequence: CASSFSGQIGSDTQYF. CDR3 DNA: TGTGCCAGCAGTTTTTCAGGGCAAATAGGATCAGATACGCAGTATTTT.

The chain uses TRBV19 and TRBJ2-1; 8 positions match TRBD2. Germline CDR1 LNHDA, CDR2 SQIVND (reference sequence). The CDR3 extends over 13 amino acids. V shed 7 bases, J shed 2 bases, and the junction held 1 base outside the gene matches. This CDR3 is CASTSGPYNEQFF. The DNA for the CDR3 is TGTGCCAGTACTAGCGGGCCCTACAATGAGCAGTTCTTC.

The J gene is TRBJ2-3, the V gene TRBV9; the D gene is possibly TRBD1 (5 bases). V lost 0 bases and J lost 6, with 14 bases in between. CDR3 length equals 15 residues. From germline, CDR1 is SGDLS and CDR2 YYNGEE. In DNA, the CDR3 is TGTGCCAGCAGCGTAGGAGTGATGGGGCGGGATACGCAGTATTTT. Translating gives CASSVGVMGRDTQYF.

The chain employs TRBV2 and TRBJ2-2, with D possibly TRBD2 on 6 matching bases. Per germline, CDR1 SNHLY and CDR2 FYNNEI. V was trimmed by 2 bases and J by 5 bases, leaving 9 bases between them. The CDR3 totals 14 residues. The CDR3 DNA sequence: TGTGCCAGCAGTGAACAGGGACTGACCGGGGAGCTGTTTTTT. Its protein product is CASSEQGLTGELFF.

This clone was seen only once. The CDR3 region is CASSRDVSPDYGYTF. The CDR3 bases are TGTGCCAGCAGCCGGGATGTGAGCCCCGACTATGGCTACACCTTC. V usage is TRBV7-9 and J usage is TRBJ1-2; D not certain. The ends were cut back, 5 bases at V and 3 bases at J, with 16 bases in the middle. The CDR3 spans 15 residues. CDR1 is SEHNR and CDR2 is FQNEAQ in the germline V gene (reference sequence).

The gene calls are TRBV6-5 and TRBJ2-4; weak D call: TRBD1 (5 bases). The CDR3 has 12 amino acids. Germline-derived CDR1 and CDR2 are MNHEY and SVGAGI. Trimming took 6 bases from V and 4 from J, leaving 7 bases between them. The CDR3, as DNA: TGTGCCAGCAGGGACACTAAAAACATTCAGTACTTC. Its protein product is CASRDTKNIQYF.